Shown below are 8 T cell receptor beta chains from a single sample sequenced in a study of blood T cell repertoires in COVID-19. Using immunoSEQ multiplex PCR, the repertoire was profiled, and TCRdb retains in-frame clones only, with some absent. Among roughly 67,000 clones listed, roughly 92% were seen once. Sequencing was carried out using peripheral blood. The origin of the receptors is a man in his 70s with active COVID-19.

The gene calls are TRBV27 and TRBJ2-1; 8 nucleotides match TRBD2. This CDR3 spans 15 amino acids. Germline V gene lookup returns CDR1 MNHEY and CDR2 SMNVEV (reference sequence). V was pared by 7 bases and J by 6 bases, with 11 bases of the junction left unmatched. The CDR3 nucleotides read TGTGCCAGCACGAGCCCCGGGACTAGACTCAATGAGCAGTTCTTC. As protein: CASTSPGTRLNEQFF.

This chain connects TRBV5-1 to TRBJ1-2; TRBD1 is a possible D gene (6 bases). Between the trimmed V and J ends, which lost 2 bases and 2 bases, there was a span of 13 bases. This CDR3 has 15 residues. The germline gives CDR1 SGHRS, CDR2 YFSETQ. Written as DNA, the CDR3 is TGCGCCAGCAGCTTTGGAGACAGGACCAACTATGGCTACACCTTC. Protein: CASSFGDRTNYGYTF.

The rearrangement links TRBV7-3 to TRBJ2-2, with 8 bases that match TRBD1. The germline gives CDR1 SGHTA, CDR2 FQGTGA. V shed 3 bases, J shed 5 bases, and the junction held 8 bases outside the gene matches. CDR3 length: 16 residues. The CDR3 DNA reads as TGTGCCAGCAGCTTGAGCCAGGGGGCATCGACCGGGGAGCTGTTTTTT. It is translated as CASSLSQGASTGELFF.

The chain has TRBV7-9 and TRBJ1-1; D may be TRBD1 (6 bases). Germline-derived CDR1 and CDR2 are SEHNR and FQNEAQ (reference sequence). V shed 4 bases and J shed 4 bases, with 13 bases lying between them. The CDR3 extends over 14 amino acids. CDR3 in DNA: TGTGCCAGCAGCTCAACAGGGTGGGGCACTGAAGCTTTCTTT. It codes for CASSSTGWGTEAFF.

This chain connects TRBV27 to TRBJ1-6; the match to TRBD1 covers 9 bases. The germline V gene has CDR1 MNHEY and CDR2 SMNVEV (reference sequence). Germline trimming cut 6 bases from V and 9 bases from J; bases unmatched to any gene: 6. This CDR3 comprises 14 residues. The CDR3 DNA reads TGTGCCAGCAGGTATACAGGGGGCGCTTCACCCCTCCACTTT. Translation: CASRYTGGASPLHF.

The J gene is TRBJ2-4, the V gene TRBV6-2 or TRBV6-3; D is unresolved. Between the trimmed V and J ends, which lost 5 bases and 4 bases, there was a span of 15 bases. Germline V gene sequence: CDR1 MNHEY, CDR2 SVGEGT. The CDR3 loop spans 15 amino acids. The CDR3 here is CASSPHSGTKNIQYF. In DNA form, the CDR3 reads TGTGCCAGCAGTCCACACTCGGGTACAAAAAACATTCAGTACTTC.

In nucleotides, the CDR3 is TGCGCCAGCAGCCAAGATTGGCGGGGTGGGACTGAAGCTTTCTTT. Translated: CASSQDWRGGTEAFF. The genes are TRBV4-1 and TRBJ1-1; no clear D gene. The germline gives CDR1 MGHRA, CDR2 YSYEKL. V lost 0 bases and J 5 bases, leaving 13 bases between the germline ends. The CDR3 sequence is 15 residues long.

V usage is TRBV10-1 and J usage is TRBJ1-1; maybe TRBD1 (6 bases). This CDR3 is 14 amino acids long. Germline V gene lookup returns CDR1 WNHNN and CDR2 SYGVQD (reference sequence). V shed 8 bases and J shed 5 bases, with 18 bases lying between them. CDR3 bases: TGCGCCAGCCGCTCTGGGGGCGAAAGAACTGAAGCTTTCTTT. It yields the protein CASRSGGERTEAFF.